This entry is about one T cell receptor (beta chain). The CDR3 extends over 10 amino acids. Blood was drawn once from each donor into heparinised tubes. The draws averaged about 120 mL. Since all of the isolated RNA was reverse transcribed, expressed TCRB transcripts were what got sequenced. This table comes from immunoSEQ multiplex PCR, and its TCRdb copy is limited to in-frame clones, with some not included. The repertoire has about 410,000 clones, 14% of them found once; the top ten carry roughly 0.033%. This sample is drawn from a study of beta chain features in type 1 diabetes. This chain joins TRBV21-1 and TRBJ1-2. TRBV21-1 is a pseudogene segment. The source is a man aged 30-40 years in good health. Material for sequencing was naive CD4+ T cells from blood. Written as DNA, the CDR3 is TGTGCCAGCTGTGAAACTGGCTACACCTTC. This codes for CASCETGYTF.